This T cell receptor beta chain was retrieved from a study of control samples from healthy donors and cancer patients (dated by TCRdb to the early 2020s). The method behind the library was the immunoSEQ multiplex PCR assay. TCRdb provides this immuneACCESS table in a form limited to in-frame rearrangements. Some clones are lacking; in checked studies, under half of them reflect an unresolved V gene, and why the rest are absent is not known. Present in this sample are 95,000 to 150,000 clones, roughly 90% of which were seen just once. Of the sample, 40% is held by the ten largest clones. V drops 1 base and J drops 7 bases, leaving 11 bases in between. The germline V gene (reference sequence) supplies CDR1 GTSNPN and CDR2 SVGIG. Taken from cysteine to phenylalanine, the CDR3 has 13 residues. The read is trimmed to its CDR3 DNA, 39 bases read in frame from base 1. Comment on this clone: Its antigen is not yet known. No much larger clone exists at a distance of one base, and base qualities are not known.

The rearranged chain carries TRBV30 and TRBJ1-5; perhaps TRBD1 is the D gene, with 6 bases matching. The clonotype originates from a man aged 50 to 59 in good health. Sequenced material: blood. The CDR3 here reads CAWSAQRGQPQHF. The sequence in DNA is TGTGCCTGGAGTGCCCAAAGGGGGCAGCCCCAGCATTTT.